The entry below describes one TCR beta chain. The CDR3 spans 12 residues. Per the germline V gene, CDR1 is KGHDR and CDR2 is SFDVKD. The ends lost 5 bases at V and 5 bases at J; junction bases unmatched: 2. In the original processing: Amplified reference gene primers provided the basis for estimating nucleated cell counts. Profiling relied on immunoSEQ multiplex PCR, and the TCRdb table lists in-frame clones only, not all of them. V, J and clone size are those of that table, while D and trimming were read from the DNA. The sample yields approximately 210,000 clones, around 83% seen once. This sample stems from a study of blood T cell repertoires in COVID-19. Study at large: The United States, Italy and Spain provided the acute and convalescent COVID-19 samples. Sample material is recorded as cDNA or gDNA derived from T cells, B-cell-depleted T cells, or PBMCs.

Sample: peripheral blood. The chain has TRBV24-1 and TRBJ2-7, with 7 positions matching TRBD1. The origin of this receptor is a woman aged 45-59 years with acute or convalescent COVID-19. This CDR3 reads CATSGQGHEQYF. The DNA for the CDR3 is TGTGCCACCAGTGGACAGGGCCACGAGCAGTACTTC.